Listed below are T cell receptor beta chains from one sample, sequenced in a study of OX40 agonist ivuxolimab in advanced cancers. Clones were read by immunoSEQ multiplex PCR, and TCRdb kept only the in-frame ones, dropping some. The table includes tens of thousands of clones, about 94% detected once. Material: CD4+ or CD8+ T cells sorted from blood, obtained in a trial of the OX40 agonist ivuxolimab. These TCRs come from an adult with an advanced solid tumor such as melanoma, head and neck, liver or kidney cancer. CDR3s include the opening cysteine and the closing phenylalanine or tryptophan. D genes are given only for firm matches. A row's size may be missing; if present it is once, few, many or a size class.

j_gene,v_gene,abundance,d_gene,CDR3aa,CDR3nt
TRBJ2-3,TRBV7-3,NA,NA,CASSLKAGDTDTQYF,TGTGCCAGCAGCTTAAAGGCAGGGGACACAGATACGCAGTATTTT
TRBJ1-3,TRBV6-4,NA,NA,CASRDSHRSGNTIYF,TGTGCCAGCAGAGACAGCCACCGCTCTGGGAACACCATATATTTT
TRBJ2-7,TRBV15,NA,TRBD2,CATSRDRGGSYEQYF,TGTGCCACCAGCAGAGATCGGGGGGGATCCTACGAGCAGTACTTC
TRBJ2-2,TRBV28,NA,TRBD1,CASSRGQGTTGELFF,TGTGCCAGCAGTCGGGGACAGGGGACAACCGGGGAGCTGTTTTTT
TRBJ1-1,TRBV27,NA,NA,CASSFQGYMNTEAFF,TGTGCCAGCAGTTTCCAGGGGTACATGAACACTGAAGCTTTCTTT
TRBJ2-7,TRBV6-1,NA,NA,CASPPRGLTSDEQYF,TGTGCCAGCCCCCCCAGGGGTCTAACCTCCGACGAGCAGTACTTC
TRBJ1-5,TRBV27,NA,NA,CASSLTPPGGWSQPQHF,TGTGCCAGCAGCCTTACCCCCCCCGGGGGGTGGAGTCAGCCCCAGCATTTT
TRBJ2-5,TRBV30,NA,NA,CAWSRNRIETQYF,TGTGCCTGGAGTAGGAACAGGATAGAGACCCAGTACTTC
TRBJ1-1,TRBV28,NA,NA,CASSQRRDTEAFF,TGTGCCAGCAGCCAGAGAAGGGACACTGAAGCTTTCTTT
TRBJ2-3,TRBV5-1,NA,NA,CASSFGPSTDTQYF,TGCGCCAGCAGCTTTGGACCAAGCACAGATACGCAGTATTTT
TRBJ2-7,TRBV28,NA,NA,CASSLNPRYEQYF,TGTGCCAGCAGTTTAAACCCCAGGTACGAGCAGTACTTC
TRBJ2-2,TRBV18,NA,NA,CASSPGSNTGELFF,TGTGCCAGCTCACCGGGGTCGAACACCGGGGAGCTGTTTTTT
TRBJ1-2,TRBV7-2,NA,NA,CASSLGQGGFYGYTF,TGTGCCAGCAGCTTAGGGCAGGGTGGGTTCTATGGCTACACCTTC
TRBJ1-5,TRBV5-6,NA,NA,CASSLGQVGQPQHF,TGTGCCAGCAGCTTGGGACAGGTGGGCCAGCCCCAGCATTTT
TRBJ1-1,TRBV18,few,NA,CASSPRQQGNTEAFF,TGTGCCAGCTCACCACGGCAACAGGGGAACACTGAAGCTTTCTTT
TRBJ2-5,TRBV11-2,once,NA,CASSLVPRDGGETQYF,TGTGCCAGCAGCTTAGTTCCGCGGGATGGAGGGGAGACCCAGTACTTC
TRBJ2-1,TRBV11-3,NA,TRBD2,CASSPSGSGNYNEQFF,TGTGCCAGCAGCCCTTCTGGTAGCGGGAATTACAATGAGCAGTTCTTC
TRBJ2-7,TRBV18,NA,NA,CASSPPPGTEQYF,TGTGCCAGCTCACCACCGCCAGGGACCGAGCAGTACTTC
TRBJ2-2,TRBV6-5,NA,NA,CASRGWGRTGELFF,TGTGCCAGTCGCGGGTGGGGGCGCACCGGGGAGCTGTTTTTT
TRBJ1-1,TRBV5-1,NA,NA,CASSFGAGNTEAFF,NA
TRBJ1-5,TRBV7-9,NA,TRBD1,CASSSTQTGGSQEPQHF,TGTGCCAGCAGCTCCACTCAGACAGGGGGCTCCCAAGAGCCCCAGCATTTT
TRBJ2-3,TRBV10-3,NA,NA,CAISEGLSTDTQYF,TGTGCCATCAGTGAGGGGTTATCCACAGATACGCAGTATTTT
TRBJ2-4,TRBV7-2,NA,NA,CASSLSGLAKNIQYF,TGTGCCAGCAGCCTTAGCGGTCTAGCCAAAAACATTCAGTACTTC
TRBJ1-4,TRBV7-8,NA,TRBD1,CASSSQGANEKLFF,TGTGCCAGCAGCTCGCAGGGGGCTAATGAAAAACTGTTTTTT
TRBJ2-1,TRBV18,once,NA,CASSPGIVLDEQFF,TGTGCCAGCTCACCTGGGATTGTCCTGGATGAGCAGTTCTTC
TRBJ1-1,TRBV6-6,NA,NA,CASSYSSPSPEAFF,TGTGCCAGCAGTTACTCGTCACCCAGCCCTGAAGCTTTCTTT
TRBJ2-7,TRBV6-1,NA,TRBD2,CASSDWTGGPREQYF,TGTGCCAGCAGTGATTGGACGGGAGGCCCCCGCGAGCAGTACTTC
TRBJ1-5,TRBV9,NA,NA,CASSVDQGNQPQHF,TGTGCCAGCAGCGTAGATCAGGGGAATCAGCCCCAGCATTTT
TRBJ2-1,TRBV7-2,NA,TRBD2,CASSNSGRAYNEQFF,TGTGCCAGCAGCAATAGCGGGAGAGCCTACAATGAGCAGTTCTTC
TRBJ2-3,TRBV5-1,NA,TRBD1,CASSLGTGSDTQYF,TGCGCCAGCAGCCTCGGGACAGGGTCAGATACGCAGTATTTT
TRBJ1-1,TRBV2,NA,NA,CASSGDSAFTEAFF,TGTGCCAGCAGCGGAGACAGCGCCTTCACTGAAGCTTTCTTT
TRBJ2-7,TRBV7-2,NA,NA,CASSLGRAGFEQYF,TGTGCCAGCAGCTTAGGAAGGGCAGGGTTCGAGCAGTACTTC
TRBJ1-1,TRBV7-9,NA,NA,CASSPGLGNTEAFF,TGTGCCAGCAGCCCGGGATTAGGGAACACTGAAGCTTTCTTT
TRBJ2-1,TRBV30,once,NA,CAWSPPGFEQFF,TGTGCCTGGAGTCCCCCCGGGTTTGAGCAGTTCTTC
TRBJ1-1,TRBV6-4,NA,TRBD1,CASSDSPHIRDRGNTEAFF,TGTGCCAGCAGTGACTCACCCCACATCCGGGACAGGGGTAACACTGAAGCTTTCTTT
TRBJ2-3,TRBV6-5,NA,NA,CASSRPTDTQYF,TGTGCCAGCAGCCGCCCGACAGATACGCAGTATTTT
TRBJ2-2,TRBV6-1,NA,NA,CASKDSPNTGELFF,TGTGCCAGCAAGGACAGTCCTAACACCGGGGAGCTGTTTTTT
TRBJ2-2,TRBV7-9,NA,TRBD1,CASSSGQGGTGELFF,TGTGCCAGCAGCTCCGGACAGGGAGGCACCGGGGAGCTGTTTTTT
TRBJ1-5,TRBV10-3,NA,NA,CAISEGRENQPQHF,TGTGCCATCAGTGAGGGGAGGGAGAATCAGCCCCAGCATTTT
TRBJ1-6,TRBV9,NA,TRBD1,CASSVGQGDNSPLHF,TGTGCCAGCAGCGTAGGGCAGGGGGACAATTCACCCCTCCACTTT
TRBJ2-1,TRBV6-5,NA,TRBD1,CASKVGQISNEQFF,TGTGCCAGCAAGGTGGGACAGATAAGCAATGAGCAGTTCTTC
TRBJ1-5,TRBV6-1,NA,NA,CASREGGGNQPQHF,TGTGCCAGCCGTGAGGGGGGGGGCAATCAGCCCCAGCATTTT
TRBJ2-5,TRBV7-2,once,TRBD2,CASSSMVAGGRETQYF,TGTGCCAGCAGCTCCATGGTCGCGGGAGGGCGGGAGACCCAGTACTTC
TRBJ1-3,TRBV9,NA,TRBD1,CASSEGTAGNTIYF,TGTGCCAGCAGCGAGGGGACAGCTGGAAACACCATATATTTT
TRBJ2-1,TRBV18,few,TRBD2,CASSPPAGGVGEQFF,TGTGCCAGCTCCCCTCCAGCGGGAGGGGTAGGGGAGCAGTTCTTC
TRBJ2-7,TRBV7-9,few,NA,CASSPRDTATYEQYF,TGTGCCAGCAGCCCGAGGGACACAGCGACCTACGAGCAGTACTTC
TRBJ2-3,TRBV4-2,NA,TRBD2,CASSPQRTSGATDTQYF,TGTGCCAGCAGCCCGCAGCGGACTAGCGGGGCCACAGATACGCAGTATTTT
TRBJ1-4,TRBV9,NA,TRBD1,CASSQGAGDRLFF,TGTGCCAGCAGCCAGGGGGCAGGGGATCGACTGTTTTTT
TRBJ1-4,TRBV4-3,NA,TRBD1,CASSPRPTGLEKLFF,TGCGCCAGCAGCCCCCGACCGACAGGGCTGGAAAAACTGTTTTTT
TRBJ2-1,TRBV6-5,NA,TRBD2,CASSPLAGDNEQFF,TGTGCCAGCAGTCCACTAGCGGGAGACAATGAGCAGTTCTTC
TRBJ2-6,TRBV10-2,NA,NA,CASTGANVLTF,TGCGCCAGCACTGGGGCCAACGTCCTGACTTTC
TRBJ2-7,TRBV5-4,NA,NA,CASSPEGGVAYEQYF,TGTGCCAGCAGCCCGGAAGGGGGAGTCGCCTACGAGCAGTACTTC
TRBJ2-1,TRBV9,NA,NA,CASSVYGTTNNEQFF,TGTGCCAGCAGCGTATATGGGACCACCAACAATGAGCAGTTCTTC
TRBJ2-2,TRBV19,NA,NA,CASSLGGKGSGELFF,TGTGCCAGTAGTCTGGGCGGTAAGGGGTCTGGGGAGCTGTTTTTT
TRBJ2-4,TRBV27,NA,TRBD1,CARGGQGAVTKNIQYF,TGTGCCAGGGGGGGACAGGGGGCAGTGACCAAAAACATTCAGTACTTC
TRBJ2-7,TRBV7-2,NA,TRBD2,CASSLTSSGSSYEQYF,TGTGCCAGCAGCTTAACCTCTAGCGGGAGCTCCTACGAGCAGTACTTC
TRBJ2-6,TRBV2,NA,NA,CASSEGGSGANVLTF,TGTGCCAGCAGTGAAGGAGGTTCTGGGGCCAACGTCCTGACTTTC
TRBJ1-1,TRBV6-6,NA,TRBD1,CASIQIRGANTEAFF,TGTGCCAGCATCCAGATCAGGGGGGCGAACACTGAAGCTTTCTTT